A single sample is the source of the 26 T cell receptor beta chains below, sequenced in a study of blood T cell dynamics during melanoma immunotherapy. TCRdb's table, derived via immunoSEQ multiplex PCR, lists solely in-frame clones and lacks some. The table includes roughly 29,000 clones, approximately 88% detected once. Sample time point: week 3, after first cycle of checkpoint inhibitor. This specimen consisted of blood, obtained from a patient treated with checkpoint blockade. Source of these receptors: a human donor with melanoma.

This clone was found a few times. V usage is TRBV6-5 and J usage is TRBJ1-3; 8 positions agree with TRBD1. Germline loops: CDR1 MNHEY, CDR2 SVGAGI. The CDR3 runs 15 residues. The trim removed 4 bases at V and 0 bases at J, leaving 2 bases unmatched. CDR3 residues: CASSSTGGSGNTIYF. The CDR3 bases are TGTGCCAGCAGTTCTACAGGGGGCTCTGGAAACACCATATATTTT.

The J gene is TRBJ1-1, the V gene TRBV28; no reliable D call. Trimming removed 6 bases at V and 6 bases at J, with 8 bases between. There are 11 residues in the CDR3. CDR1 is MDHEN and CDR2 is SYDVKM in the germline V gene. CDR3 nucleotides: TGTGCCAGCAGAGGAAAGCCTGAAGCTTTCTTT. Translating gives CASRGKPEAFF. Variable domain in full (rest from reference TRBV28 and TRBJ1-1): DVKVTQSSRYLVKRTGEKVFLECVQDMDHENMFWYRQDPGLGLRLIYFSYDVKMKEKGDIPEGYSVSREKKERFSLILESASTNQTSMYLCASRGKPEAFFGQGTRLTVV.

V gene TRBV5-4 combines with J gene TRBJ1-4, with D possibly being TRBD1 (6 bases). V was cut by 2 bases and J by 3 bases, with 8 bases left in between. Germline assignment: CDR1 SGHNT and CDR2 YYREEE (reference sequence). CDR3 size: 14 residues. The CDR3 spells CASSLQGPNEKLFF. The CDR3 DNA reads TGTGCCAGCAGCTTACAGGGCCCTAATGAAAAACTGTTTTTT.

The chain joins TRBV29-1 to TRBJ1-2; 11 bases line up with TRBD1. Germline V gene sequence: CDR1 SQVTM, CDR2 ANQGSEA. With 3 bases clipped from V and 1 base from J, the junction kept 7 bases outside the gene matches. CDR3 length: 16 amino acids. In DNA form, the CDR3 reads TGCAGCGTTGATACGACAGGGACAGGGGGTAACTATGGCTACACCTTC. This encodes CSVDTTGTGGNYGYTF.

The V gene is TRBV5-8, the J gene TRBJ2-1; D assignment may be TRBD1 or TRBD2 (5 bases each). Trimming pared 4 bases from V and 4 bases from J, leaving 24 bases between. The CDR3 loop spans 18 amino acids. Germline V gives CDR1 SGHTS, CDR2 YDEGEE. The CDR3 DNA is TGTGCCAGCAGCAAAACCGGGACCTACAATTTAAAATACAATGAGCAGTTCTTC. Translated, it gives CASSKTGTYNLKYNEQFF. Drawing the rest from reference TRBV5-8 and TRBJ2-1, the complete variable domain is EAGVTQSPTHLIKTRGQQATLRCSPISGHTSVYWYQQALGLGLQFLLWYDEGEERNRGNFPPRFSGRQFPNYSSELNVNALELEDSALYLCASSKTGTYNLKYNEQFFGPGTRLTVL.

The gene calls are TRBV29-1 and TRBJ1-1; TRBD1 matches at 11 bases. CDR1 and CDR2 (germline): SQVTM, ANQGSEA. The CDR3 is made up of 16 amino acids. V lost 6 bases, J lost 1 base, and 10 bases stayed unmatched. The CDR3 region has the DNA TGCAGCGTGGACAGGGGGCGAAGACTAGCGAACACTGAAGCTTTCTTT. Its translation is CSVDRGRRLANTEAFF.

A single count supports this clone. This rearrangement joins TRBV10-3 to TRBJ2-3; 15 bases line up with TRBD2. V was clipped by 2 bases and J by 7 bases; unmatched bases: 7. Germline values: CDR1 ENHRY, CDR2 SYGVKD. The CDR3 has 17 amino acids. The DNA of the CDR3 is TGTGCCATCAGTGAGGGACTAGCGGGGGGGACACAAAATACGCAGTATTTT. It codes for CAISEGLAGGTQNTQYF.

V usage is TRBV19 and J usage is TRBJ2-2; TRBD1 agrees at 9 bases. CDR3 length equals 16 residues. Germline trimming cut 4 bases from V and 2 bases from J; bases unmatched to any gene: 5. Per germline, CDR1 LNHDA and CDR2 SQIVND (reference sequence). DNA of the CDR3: TGTGCCAGTAGTACCGGGACAGGGACCAACACCGGGGAGCTGTTTTTT. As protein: CASSTGTGTNTGELFF.

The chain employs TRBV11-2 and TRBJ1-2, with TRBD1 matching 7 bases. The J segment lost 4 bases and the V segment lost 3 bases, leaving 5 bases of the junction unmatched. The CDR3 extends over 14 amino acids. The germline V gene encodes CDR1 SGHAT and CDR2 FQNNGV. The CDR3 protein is CASSFSTGAYGYTF. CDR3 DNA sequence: TGTGCCAGCAGCTTCTCCACAGGGGCCTATGGCTACACCTTC.

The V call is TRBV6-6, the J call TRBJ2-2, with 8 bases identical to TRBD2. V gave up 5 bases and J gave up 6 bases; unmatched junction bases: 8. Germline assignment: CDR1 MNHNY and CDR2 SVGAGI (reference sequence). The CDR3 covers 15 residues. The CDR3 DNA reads TGTGCCAGCAGTGCCGGGAGGGCCCGGGCCGGGGAGCTGTTTTTT. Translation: CASSAGRARAGELFF.

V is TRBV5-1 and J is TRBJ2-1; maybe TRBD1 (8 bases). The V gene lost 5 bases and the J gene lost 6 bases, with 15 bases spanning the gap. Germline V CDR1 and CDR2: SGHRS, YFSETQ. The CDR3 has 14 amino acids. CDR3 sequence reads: CASSTQGEGNEQFF. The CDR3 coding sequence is TGCGCCAGCAGTACACAGGGGGAGGGCAATGAGCAGTTCTTC.

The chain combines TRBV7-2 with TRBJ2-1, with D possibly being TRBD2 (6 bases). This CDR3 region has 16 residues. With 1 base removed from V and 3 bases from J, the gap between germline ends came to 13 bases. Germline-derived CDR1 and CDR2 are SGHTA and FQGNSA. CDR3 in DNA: TGTGCCAGCAGCTTAGAGGGGACTGCTAACTACAATGAGCAGTTCTTC. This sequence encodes CASSLEGTANYNEQFF.

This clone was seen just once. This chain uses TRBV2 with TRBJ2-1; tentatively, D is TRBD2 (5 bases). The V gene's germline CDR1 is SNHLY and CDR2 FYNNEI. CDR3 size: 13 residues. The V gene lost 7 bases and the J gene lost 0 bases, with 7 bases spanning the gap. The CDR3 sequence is CASISDSYNEQFF. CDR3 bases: TGTGCCAGCATTAGCGACTCCTACAATGAGCAGTTCTTC. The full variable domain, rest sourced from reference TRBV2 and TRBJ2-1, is EPEVTQTPSHQVTQMGQEVILRCVPISNHLYFYWYRQILGQKVEFLVSFYNNEISEKSEIFDDQFSVERPDGSNFTLKIRSTKLEDSAMYFCASISDSYNEQFFGPGTRLTVL.

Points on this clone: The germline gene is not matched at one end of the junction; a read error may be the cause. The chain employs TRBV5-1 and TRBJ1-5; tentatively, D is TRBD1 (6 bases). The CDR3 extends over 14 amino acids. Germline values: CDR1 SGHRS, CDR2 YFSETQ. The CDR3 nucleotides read TGCGCCAGCAGCTTGGACAGGGCAAAACCAGCCCCAGCATTT. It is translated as CASSLDRAKPAPAF.

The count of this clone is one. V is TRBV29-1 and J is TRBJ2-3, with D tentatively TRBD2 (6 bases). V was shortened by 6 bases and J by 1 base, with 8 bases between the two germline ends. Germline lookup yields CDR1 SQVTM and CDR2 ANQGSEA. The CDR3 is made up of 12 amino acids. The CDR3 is CSVGGGTDTQYF. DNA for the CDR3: TGCAGCGTGGGCGGGGGCACAGATACGCAGTATTTT.

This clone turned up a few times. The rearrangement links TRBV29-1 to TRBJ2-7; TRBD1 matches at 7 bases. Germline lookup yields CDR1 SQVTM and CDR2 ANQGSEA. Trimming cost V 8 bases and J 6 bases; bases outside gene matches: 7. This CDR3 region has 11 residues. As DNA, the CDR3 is TGCAGCCTGAAGACAGGGTCCGAGCAGTACTTC. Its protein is CSLKTGSEQYF.

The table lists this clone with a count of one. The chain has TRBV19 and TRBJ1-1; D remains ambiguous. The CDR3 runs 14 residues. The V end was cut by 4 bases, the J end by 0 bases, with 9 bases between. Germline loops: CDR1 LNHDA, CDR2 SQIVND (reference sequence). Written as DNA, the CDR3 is TGTGCCAGTAGTAAGGAGAACATGAACACTGAAGCTTTCTTT. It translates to CASSKENMNTEAFF.

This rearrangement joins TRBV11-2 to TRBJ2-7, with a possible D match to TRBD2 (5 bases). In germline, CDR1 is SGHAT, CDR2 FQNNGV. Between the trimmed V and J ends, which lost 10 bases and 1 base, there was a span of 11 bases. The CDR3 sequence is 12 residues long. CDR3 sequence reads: CATGSGSYEQYF. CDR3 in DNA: TGTGCCACCGGTTCGGGGTCCTACGAGCAGTACTTC.

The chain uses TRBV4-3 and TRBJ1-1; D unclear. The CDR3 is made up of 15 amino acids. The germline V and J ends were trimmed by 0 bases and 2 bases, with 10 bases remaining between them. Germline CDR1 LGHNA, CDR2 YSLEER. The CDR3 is CASSQDHQPNTEAFF. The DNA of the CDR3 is TGCGCCAGCAGCCAAGATCACCAGCCAAACACTGAAGCTTTCTTT.

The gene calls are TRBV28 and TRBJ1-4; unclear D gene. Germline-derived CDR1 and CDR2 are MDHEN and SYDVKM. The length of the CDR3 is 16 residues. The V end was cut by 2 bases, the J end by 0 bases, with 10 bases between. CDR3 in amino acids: CASSLIARATNEKLFF. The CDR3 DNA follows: TGTGCCAGCAGTTTAATAGCGAGGGCAACTAATGAAAAACTGTTTTTT.

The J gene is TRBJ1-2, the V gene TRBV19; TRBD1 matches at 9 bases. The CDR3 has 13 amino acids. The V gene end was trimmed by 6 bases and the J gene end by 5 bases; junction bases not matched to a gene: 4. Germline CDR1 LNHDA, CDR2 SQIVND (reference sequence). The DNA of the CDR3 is TGTGCCAGTAGACCGGGACAGGGTTATGGCTACACCTTC. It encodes CASRPGQGYGYTF.

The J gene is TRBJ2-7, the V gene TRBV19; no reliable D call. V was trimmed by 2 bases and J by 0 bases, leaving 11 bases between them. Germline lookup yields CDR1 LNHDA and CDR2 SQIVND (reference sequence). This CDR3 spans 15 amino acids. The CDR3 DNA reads TGTGCCAGTAGTATACAAGGTTCGGGCTCCTACGAGCAGTACTTC. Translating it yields CASSIQGSGSYEQYF.

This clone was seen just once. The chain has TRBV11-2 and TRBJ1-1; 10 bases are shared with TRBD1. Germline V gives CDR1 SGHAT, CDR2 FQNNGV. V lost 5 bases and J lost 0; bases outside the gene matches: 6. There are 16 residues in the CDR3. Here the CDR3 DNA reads TGTGCCAGCAGCATCGGACAGGGGGTCATGAACACTGAAGCTTTCTTT. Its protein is CASSIGQGVMNTEAFF.

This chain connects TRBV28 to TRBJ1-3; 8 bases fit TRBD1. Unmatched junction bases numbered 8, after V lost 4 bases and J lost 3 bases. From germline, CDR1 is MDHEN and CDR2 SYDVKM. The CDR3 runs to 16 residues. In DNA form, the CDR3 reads TGTGCCAGCAGTTCCCCGACAGGGGACGGTGGAAACACCATATATTTT. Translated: CASSSPTGDGGNTIYF.

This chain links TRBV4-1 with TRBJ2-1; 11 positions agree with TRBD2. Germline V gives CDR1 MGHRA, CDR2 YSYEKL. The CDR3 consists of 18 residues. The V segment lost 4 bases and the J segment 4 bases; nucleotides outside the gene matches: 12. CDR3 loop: CASSLGPLAGGEYNEQFF. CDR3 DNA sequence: TGCGCCAGCAGCCTCGGCCCGTTAGCGGGAGGGGAATACAATGAGCAGTTCTTC.

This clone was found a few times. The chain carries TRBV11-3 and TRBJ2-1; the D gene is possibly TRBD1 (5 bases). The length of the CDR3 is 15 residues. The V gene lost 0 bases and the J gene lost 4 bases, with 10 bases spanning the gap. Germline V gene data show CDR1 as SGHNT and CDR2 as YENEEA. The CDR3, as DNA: TGTGCCAGCAGCTTAGATACGAGACAGTACAATGAGCAGTTCTTC. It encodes CASSLDTRQYNEQFF.